This passage covers 8 T cell receptor beta chains from one sample sequenced in a study of shared clonotypes between healthy human individuals. Assay used: immunoSEQ multiplex PCR; TCRdb lists only in-frame clones, some missing. The sample has 450,000 to 500,000 clones; 79% are singletons. The sample comprised PBMCs. Receptor source: a woman aged 40 to 50 in good health. Some clones in this sample may be carry-over from other donors' samples.

This clone was detected only a few times. The identical CDR3 is also encoded by other nucleotide sequences in the sample. The chain uses TRBV10-3 and TRBJ1-5; no clear D. Trimming took off 4 bases at V and 2 bases at J, with 6 bases between the two ends. The CDR3 contains 13 residues. CDR1 is ENHRY, CDR2 SYGVKD, per germline. The CDR3 sequence is CAISGERNQPQHF. The CDR3 region has the DNA TGTGCCATCAGTGGAGAGCGCAATCAGCCCCAGCATTTT.

This chain links TRBV7-2 with TRBJ2-3; D is perhaps TRBD2 (6 bases). The germline V gene encodes CDR1 SGHTA and CDR2 FQGNSA. V lost 0 bases to trimming and J lost 2 bases, with 12 bases between them. The CDR3 extends over 16 amino acids. CDR3 in amino acids: CASSLALARATDTQYF. In nucleotides, the CDR3 is TGTGCCAGCAGCTTAGCCCTAGCGAGAGCCACAGATACGCAGTATTTT. The entire variable domain, with the rest obtained from reference TRBV7-2 and TRBJ2-3, is as follows: GAGVSQSPSNKVTEKGKDVELRCDPISGHTALYWYRQSLGQGLEFLIYFQGNSAPDKSGLPSDRFSAERTGGSVSTLTIQRTQQEDSAVYLCASSLALARATDTQYFGPGTRLTVL.

The J gene is TRBJ2-1, the V gene TRBV27, with 8 positions matching TRBD2. The CDR3 runs 14 residues. Germline assignment: CDR1 MNHEY and CDR2 SMNVEV (reference sequence). Trimming at V came to 5 bases and at J to 3 bases, leaving 3 bases not matched to a gene. The chain's CDR3 is CASSLAGLYNEQFF. CDR3 nucleotide sequence: TGTGCCAGCAGTCTAGCGGGCCTCTACAATGAGCAGTTCTTC.

The genes are TRBV5-4 and TRBJ1-4, with D unclear. This CDR3 comprises 15 residues. Trimming shortened V by 10 bases and J by 1 base, and 17 bases separated the two germline ends. Germline V CDR1 and CDR2: SGHNT, YYREEE (reference sequence). The chain's CDR3 is CAARFQAETNEKLFF. As DNA, the CDR3 is TGTGCCGCAAGGTTTCAGGCCGAAACTAATGAAAAACTGTTTTTT.

By share, this clone ranks as medium-sized. The same CDR3 can be traced to other DNA sequences in this sample. The rearrangement uses TRBV2 and TRBJ1-1; a possible D gene is TRBD1 (5 bases). There are 12 residues in the CDR3. Trimming shortened V by 5 bases and J by 8 bases, and 12 bases separated the two germline ends. Germline V gives CDR1 SNHLY, CDR2 FYNNEI. CDR3 bases: TGTGCCAGCAGTTTGCAGGGCACCGAAGCTTTCTTT. Residues: CASSLQGTEAFF.

Details on this clone: Other DNA sequences in this specimen translate into the identical CDR3. The rearrangement joins TRBV2 to TRBJ2-3; 12 bases are a match to TRBD2. Germline V CDR1 and CDR2: SNHLY, FYNNEI. The CDR3 consists of 15 residues. V lost 4 bases and J lost 3; bases outside the gene matches: 2. CDR3 loop: CASSGLAGGTDTQYF. The CDR3 DNA reads as TGTGCCAGCAGTGGGCTAGCGGGAGGGACAGATACGCAGTATTTT.

As concerns this clone: Because the CDR3 is missing its conserved closing phenylalanine or tryptophan, this is likely a read error. This chain links TRBV30 with TRBJ1-1; D not resolved. Trimming stripped 1 base from V and 4 bases from J, with 10 bases between. CDR3 length: 13 residues. Germline CDR1 reads GTSNPN; CDR2 reads SVGIG (reference sequence). CDR3 sequence: CAWSGTRSTEAFL. The CDR3 DNA sequence: TGTGCCTGGAGTGGTACAAGGAGCACTGAAGCTTTCCTT.

This clone appeared a single time. The CDR3 DNA is TGTGCCAGCAGTCTGGCCTACCTCCGAGAGACCCAGTACTTC. This codes for CASSLAYLRETQYF. The chain links TRBV28 to TRBJ2-5; D ambiguous. Germline CDR1 and CDR2: MDHEN and SYDVKM. The CDR3 has 14 residues. The V end was cut by 5 bases, the J end by 4 bases, with 14 bases between.